The 4 T cell receptor beta chains below all came from one sample that was sequenced in a study of CD8 T cells in Susac syndrome. When the RNA was reverse transcribed, random hexamers were used with an input of 0.5 to 1 ug. Each CDR3 protein is one row after TCRdb ran MiXCR on the immunoSEQ multiplex PCR reads. The sample holds some 300,000 distinct CDR3 sequences, almost 85% seen once. The sequencing input was CD8+ T cells from PBMCs. The source of these receptors is a human donor with multiple sclerosis.

This rearrangement joins TRBV6-1 to TRBJ2-7; TRBD1 aligns across 7 bases. Germline CDR1 and CDR2: MNHNS and SASEGT. This CDR3 has 14 residues. With 7 bases clipped from V and 3 bases from J, the junction kept 9 bases outside the gene matches. The CDR3: CASTTGSLNYEQYF. The DNA for the CDR3 is TGTGCCAGCACGACAGGGTCTCTCAACTACGAGCAGTACTTC.

The chain links TRBV27 to TRBJ1-5; possible D gene TRBD1, 5 bases. Germline assignment: CDR1 MNHEY and CDR2 SMNVEV (reference sequence). Trimming pared 5 bases from V and 4 bases from J, leaving 15 bases between. The CDR3 has 15 amino acids. CDR3 nucleotides: TGTGCCAGCAGTCGTTCGGGAGGGGTTAATCAGCCCCAGCATTTT. The encoded protein is CASSRSGGVNQPQHF.

The chain links TRBV4-3 to TRBJ1-2; D is uncertain. This CDR3 is built from 15 residues. Germline V CDR1 and CDR2: LGHNA, YSLEER. V gave up 0 bases and J gave up 2 bases, with 10 bases separating them. The CDR3 here is CASSQDRKGNYGYTF. In DNA form, the CDR3 reads TGCGCCAGCAGCCAAGATCGCAAGGGCAACTATGGCTACACCTTC.

The V and J genes are TRBV27 and TRBJ1-2; 11 bases line up with TRBD1. This CDR3 is built from 17 residues. Unmatched junction bases numbered 10, after V lost 6 bases and J lost 1 base. Per germline, CDR1 MNHEY and CDR2 SMNVEV (reference sequence). The DNA of the CDR3 is TGTGCCAGCAGCAAACGGGACAGGGGGGAGATTAACTATGGCTACACCTTC. This gives the protein CASSKRDRGEINYGYTF.